This is a list of T cell receptor beta chains from one sample in a study of T cells in Graves' hyperthyroidism and ophthalmopathy. One entry per CDR3 protein results from TCRdb running MiXCR on the multiplex PCR reads. Of 200,000 to 250,000 distinct CDR3 sequences detected, roughly 18% appear once; the ten largest clones hold under 65%. Source material: blood. Source of these receptors: a man aged 50-60 years with Graves' hyperthyroidism. CDR3s include the opening cysteine and the closing phenylalanine or tryptophan. A D gene is named only where the DNA matches it firmly. Size is omitted from some rows. Given values are once, few, many or a class for expanded clones.

j_call d_call clone_size v_call cdr3_aa cdr3_nt
TRBJ1-1 . many TRBV29-1 CSVSGNTEAFF TGCAGCGTTTCGGGGAACACTGAAGCTTTCTTT
TRBJ2-1 TRBD2 few TRBV11-2 CASSQVAGANNEQFF TGTGCCAGCAGCCAAGTAGCGGGAGCGAACAATGAGCAGTTCTTC
TRBJ1-2 . . TRBV7-9 CASSLGGGGHLNYGYTF TGTGCCAGCAGCTTAGGGGGGGGGGGACACCTCAACTATGGCTACACCTTC
TRBJ2-7 TRBD2 . TRBV5-4 CASNEGGRAGEQYF TGTGCCAGCAACGAAGGCGGGAGGGCCGGCGAGCAGTACTTC
TRBJ1-1 . many TRBV5-1 CASSLDTLGNTEAFF TGCGCCAGCAGCTTGGATACACTAGGGAACACTGAAGCTTTCTTT
TRBJ1-6 . few TRBV6-1 CASTNGGVHNSPLHF TGTGCCAGCACCAACGGGGGGGTCCATAATTCACCCCTCCACTTT
TRBJ2-7 TRBD2 few TRBV7-2 CASSPRGSGRTYEQYF TGTGCCAGCAGCCCACGGGGTAGCGGGAGGACTTACGAGCAGTACTTC
TRBJ1-5 TRBD1 few TRBV6-1 CASRPRPDQGGNQPQHF TGTGCCAGCAGACCCCGACCCGACCAGGGGGGCAATCAGCCCCAGCATTTT
TRBJ1-1 . few TRBV19 CASNPGGGLPRQEAFF TGTGCCAGTAATCCGGGGGGCGGACTCCCCCGGCAGGAGGCTTTCTTT
TRBJ2-2 . many TRBV29-1 CSVRVVNTGELFF TGCAGCGTGAGGGTAGTTAACACCGGGGAGCTGTTTTTT
TRBJ2-7 . few TRBV12-3/TRBV12-4 CASRGARRSYEQYF TGTGCCAGCAGGGGAGCCAGGAGATCCTACGAGCAGTACTTC
TRBJ2-7 TRBD1 many TRBV28 CASSADRVIYEQYF TGTGCCAGCAGTGCCGACAGGGTAATCTACGAGCAGTACTTC
TRBJ2-5 . many TRBV7-2 CASRAETQYF TGTGCCAGCCGGGCGGAGACCCAGTACTTC
TRBJ2-3 TRBD2 . TRBV20-1 CSATKAGGRRYVQYF TGCAGTGCTACGAAAGCGGGAGGCCGGCGATATGTGCAGTATTTT
TRBJ1-1 TRBD1 . TRBV24-1 CATSDFYAPFRGLMNTEAFF TGTGCCACCAGTGATTTTTACGCGCCTTTCAGGGGGCTTATGAACACTGAAGCTTTCTTT
TRBJ2-1 TRBD2 many TRBV13 CASGTTSGTYNEQFF TGTGCCAGCGGCACCACTAGCGGGACCTACAATGAGCAGTTCTTC
TRBJ2-1 . once TRBV9 CASSPRKGQGYNEQFF TGTGCCAGCAGCCCGAGAAAGGGGCAGGGATACAATGAGCAGTTCTTC
TRBJ1-6 TRBD1 . TRBV10-3 CAIKMDRTSPLHF TGTGCCATCAAGATGGACAGGACGTCACCCCTCCACTTT
TRBJ2-1 TRBD2 few TRBV29-1 CSAPGGSSYNEQFF TGCAGCGCCCCGGGCGGGAGCTCCTACAATGAGCAGTTCTTC
TRBJ1-5 . few TRBV28 CASSRFRGSSNQPQHF TGTGCCAGCAGTAGATTTAGGGGGTCTAGCAATCAGCCCCAGCATTTT
TRBJ1-2 TRBD1 many TRBV10-3 CAISARDRARYGYTF TGTGCCATCAGTGCAAGGGACAGGGCTCGGTATGGCTACACCTTC
TRBJ2-7 TRBD2 many TRBV10-3 CATRRTRGALDEQYF TGTGCCACCCGCAGGACGCGGGGGGCGTTGGACGAGCAGTACTTC
TRBJ2-5 . many TRBV12-5 CASGVEIGETQYF TGTGCTAGTGGTGTCGAAATTGGGGAGACCCAGTACTTC
TRBJ2-7 . . TRBV27 CASSTDGGYEQYF TGTGCCAGCTCAACAGATGGGGGTTACGAGCAGTACTTC
TRBJ2-1 TRBD2 many TRBV12-3/TRBV12-4 CASSLGLAGGGNEQFF TGTGCCAGCAGTCTGGGACTAGCGGGGGGGGGAAATGAGCAGTTCTTC
TRBJ2-2 TRBD1 . TRBV2 CASSEAGGSLTGELFF TGTGCCAGCAGTGAGGCAGGGGGAAGCCTAACCGGGGAGCTGTTTTTT
TRBJ2-3 . many TRBV2 CASSEARDSSTDTQYF TGTGCCAGCAGTGAGGCTAGGGATTCGAGCACAGATACGCAGTATTTT
TRBJ2-7 . many TRBV12-3/TRBV12-4 CASSLRGGASEQYF TGTGCCAGCAGTTTGAGGGGGGGCGCGTCCGAGCAGTACTTC
TRBJ2-3 TRBD1 many TRBV6-1 CASSDGTEYTDTQYF TGTGCCAGCAGTGACGGGACAGAGTACACAGATACGCAGTATTTT
TRBJ2-1 TRBD2 few TRBV4-1 CASSQVTSGSRRGEQFF TGCGCCAGCAGCCAAGTCACTAGCGGGAGCCGGCGGGGTGAGCAGTTCTTC
TRBJ1-2 . many TRBV20-1 CSATHQGKVGYTF TGCAGTGCCACACACCAGGGTAAAGTTGGCTACACCTTC
TRBJ1-5 TRBD1 . TRBV30 CAWRAPGQAVNQPQHF TGTGCCTGGAGGGCTCCGGGACAGGCGGTCAATCAGCCCCAGCATTTT
TRBJ2-7 . many TRBV18 CASSPPESRYEQYF TGTGCCAGCTCACCACCGGAATCCCGCTACGAGCAGTACTTC
TRBJ1-1 . many TRBV5-1 CASSLYGRGEAFF TGCGCCAGCAGCTTGTACGGGCGGGGAGAAGCTTTCTTT
TRBJ2-1 . . TRBV20-1 CSARADAIPFF TGCAGTGCTAGAGCCGACGCCATTCCTTTCTTC
TRBJ2-3 TRBD2 few TRBV9 CASSAGIAGGNADTQYF TGTGCCAGCAGCGCGGGGATAGCGGGAGGAAATGCAGATACGCAGTATTTT
TRBJ1-5 TRBD1 . TRBV19 CASSRPTGTGGGGNQPQHF TGTGCCAGTAGTCGACCGACCGGGACAGGGGGTGGGGGCAATCAGCCCCAGCATTTT
TRBJ2-1 TRBD2 few TRBV13 CASSTQGLAGYNEQFF TGTGCCAGCAGTACGCAAGGACTAGCGGGATACAATGAGCAGTTCTTC
TRBJ2-5 . many TRBV4-3 CASSQDVGSGETQYF TGCGCCAGCAGCCAAGATGTCGGGAGCGGAGAGACCCAGTACTTC
TRBJ2-5 . few TRBV11-3 CASSSTRDSPRIETQYF TGTGCCAGCAGCTCGACACGGGACTCGCCTCGGATTGAGACCCAGTACTTC
TRBJ1-1 TRBD1 . TRBV28 CASSRGTGREAFF TGTGCCAGCAGCCGCGGGACAGGCCGTGAAGCTTTCTTT